These 8 T cell receptor beta chains originate from one sample sequenced in a study of cytomegalovirus exposure and HLA in healthy donors. Primers: 60 Vbeta forward and 13 Jbeta reverse. Some clones are missing from TCRdb's copy, which holds only in-frame ones; the method was immunoSEQ multiplex PCR. The data show roughly 120,000 clones, with approximately 70% seen just once and roughly 8.7% held by the top ten. The specimen was PBMCs. All receptors derive from a man aged 25-40 years in good health and CMV-seropositive.

The rearrangement uses TRBV9 and TRBJ2-3; the D gene is possibly TRBD2 (5 bases). V shed 2 bases and J shed 6 bases, with 13 bases lying between them. Germline lookup yields CDR1 SGDLS and CDR2 YYNGEE. CDR3 length equals 14 residues. The DNA for the CDR3 is TGTGCCAGCAGCGTCGAGACTAATTCGGATACGCAGTATTTT. It is translated as CASSVETNSDTQYF. The full variable domain, rest sourced from reference TRBV9 and TRBJ2-3, is DSGVTQTPKHLITATGQRVTLRCSPRSGDLSVYWYQQSLDQGLQFLIQYYNGEERAKGNILERFSAQQFPDLHSELNLSSLELGDSALYFCASSVETNSDTQYFGPGTRLTVL.

This clone was recorded a few times. This chain links TRBV5-1 with TRBJ1-2, with 7 nucleotides matching TRBD1. There are 16 residues in the CDR3. CDR1 SGHRS and CDR2 YFSETQ come from the germline V gene. V shed 4 bases and J 3 bases; nucleotides not matched to a gene: 12. For the CDR3, the DNA is TGCGCCAGCAGCCCTATCCCGGGACAGCGATACTATGGCTACACCTTC. Its protein is CASSPIPGQRYYGYTF.

The rearrangement uses TRBV5-5 and TRBJ1-1, with TRBD1 as a possible D gene (5 bases). V was trimmed by 2 bases and J by 6 bases, leaving 11 bases between them. The CDR3 contains 13 residues. The germline V gene encodes CDR1 SGHKS and CDR2 YYEKEE (reference sequence). The DNA for the CDR3 is TGTGCCAGCAGCTTTGGAGGGGTGGCTGAAGCTTTCTTT. Translation gives CASSFGGVAEAFF. Filled out from reference TRBV5-5 and TRBJ1-1, the complete variable domain reads DAGVTQSPTHLIKTRGQQVTLRCSPISGHKSVSWYQQVLGQGPQFIFQYYEKEERGRGNFPDRFSARQFPNYSSELNVNALLLGDSALYLCASSFGGVAEAFFGQGTRLTVV.

This clone appeared a few times. The chain couples TRBV7-3 to TRBJ2-3; no clear D. The germline V and J ends were trimmed by 1 base and 3 bases, with 14 bases remaining between them. CDR1 is SGHTA and CDR2 is FQGTGA in the germline V gene. This CDR3 has 16 amino acids. CDR3 residues: CASSLNPPHTTDTQYF. The CDR3 nucleotides read TGTGCCAGCAGCTTAAACCCCCCCCACACAACAGATACGCAGTATTTT.

The chain has TRBV2 and TRBJ2-3; 9 bases fit TRBD1. Germline V gives CDR1 SNHLY, CDR2 FYNNEI. This CDR3 is 16 amino acids long. Unmatched junction bases numbered 10, after V lost 5 bases and J lost 4 bases. CDR3 in amino acids: CASSTPWGQGADTQYF. The CDR3 region has the DNA TGTGCCAGCAGTACCCCATGGGGACAGGGCGCAGATACGCAGTATTTT.

This clone has just a few counts. This chain connects TRBV4-3 to TRBJ1-1; a possible D gene is TRBD1 (6 bases). The CDR3 is 15 amino acids. V dropped 1 base and J dropped 1 base, with 10 bases sitting between them. CDR1 and CDR2 (germline): LGHNA, YSLEER. Here the CDR3 DNA reads TGCGCCAGCAGCCAAGGGAACAGGGCGAACACTGAAGCTTTCTTT. Its translation: CASSQGNRANTEAFF.

The chain is built from TRBV5-6 and TRBJ2-7, with 9 bases fitting TRBD1. Trimming removed 0 bases from V and 4 bases from J; junction bases left unmatched: 2. The CDR3 runs to 14 residues. CDR1 is SGHDT and CDR2 is YYEEEE in the germline V gene. For the CDR3, the DNA is TGTGCCAGCAGCTTGGGGACAGGGGTTTACGAGCAGTACGTC. Translating it yields CASSLGTGVYEQYV.

The gene calls are TRBV19 and TRBJ1-1; TRBD1 matches at 7 bases. Per the germline V gene, CDR1 is LNHDA and CDR2 is SQIVND (reference sequence). This CDR3 has 16 residues. J was trimmed by 2 bases and V by 3 bases; bases with no gene match: 9. CDR3 nucleotide sequence: TGTGCCAGTAGTATTCTACCCGGGACAGCCAACACTGAAGCTTTCTTT. Encoded protein: CASSILPGTANTEAFF.